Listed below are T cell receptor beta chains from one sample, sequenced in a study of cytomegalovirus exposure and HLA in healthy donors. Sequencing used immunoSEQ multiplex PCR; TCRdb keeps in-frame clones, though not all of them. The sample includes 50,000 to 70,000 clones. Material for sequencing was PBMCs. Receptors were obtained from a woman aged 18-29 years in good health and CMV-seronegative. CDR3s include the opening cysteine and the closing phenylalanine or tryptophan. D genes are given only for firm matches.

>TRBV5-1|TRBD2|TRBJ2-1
CASSLGGTSRYNEQFF
TGCGCCAGCAGCTTGGGGGGGACTAGCCGATACAATGAGCAGTTCTTC
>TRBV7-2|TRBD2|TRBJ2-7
CASSLPGTRDEQYF
TGTGCCAGCAGCTTACCCGGGACTAGGGACGAGCAGTACTTC
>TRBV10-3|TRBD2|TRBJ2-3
CAISASGRTTDTQYF
TGTGCCATCAGTGCGAGCGGGAGAACAACAGATACGCAGTATTTT
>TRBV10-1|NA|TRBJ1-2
CASSEWQGYGYTF
TGCGCCAGCAGTGAGTGGCAGGGCTATGGCTACACCTTC
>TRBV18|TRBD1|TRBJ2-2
CASSPRQGSAGELFF
TGTGCCAGCTCACCCAGACAGGGATCGGCCGGGGAGCTGTTTTTT
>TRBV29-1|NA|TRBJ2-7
CSVESNQGTSYEQYF
TGCAGCGTCGAAAGTAACCAGGGGACGTCCTACGAGCAGTACTTC
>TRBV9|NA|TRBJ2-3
CASSVGRRTPTDTQYF
TGTGCCAGCAGCGTAGGGCGGAGGACCCCCACAGATACGCAGTATTTT
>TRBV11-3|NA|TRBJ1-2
CASSLTGGTLYGYTF
TGTGCCAGCAGCTTAACAGGCGGAACCCTCTATGGCTACACCTTC
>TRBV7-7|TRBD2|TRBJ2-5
CASSLGTSQETQYF
TGTGCTAGCAGCTTAGGGACTAGCCAAGAGACCCAGTACTTC
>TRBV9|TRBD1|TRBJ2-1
CASSEGQDPIIGEQFF
TGTGCCAGCAGCGAGGGACAGGACCCGATCATTGGGGAGCAGTTCTTC
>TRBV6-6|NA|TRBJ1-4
CASRFQQGIEKLFF
TGTGCCAGCAGATTCCAACAGGGAATTGAAAAACTGTTTTTT
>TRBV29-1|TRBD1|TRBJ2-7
CSVAGTGDSYEQYF
TGCAGCGTTGCCGGGACAGGCGACTCCTACGAGCAGTACTTC
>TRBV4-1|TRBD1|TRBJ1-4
CASSQLQGAREKLFF
TGCGCCAGCAGCCAATTACAGGGGGCTAGAGAAAAACTGTTTTTT
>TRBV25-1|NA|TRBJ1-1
CASSPRSREGAFF
TGTGCCAGCAGTCCTCGGTCGAGGGAGGGCGCTTTCTTT
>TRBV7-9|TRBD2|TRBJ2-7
CASSTTTSGNSYEQYF
TGTGCCAGCAGCACGACGACTAGCGGGAACTCCTACGAGCAGTACTTC
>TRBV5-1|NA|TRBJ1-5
CASSLVSGPNQPQHF
TGCGCCAGCAGCTTGGTTTCAGGGCCGAATCAGCCCCAGCATTTT